These 30 T cell receptor beta chains share one sample of origin, sequenced in a study of shared clonotypes between healthy human individuals. Libraries were prepared by immunoSEQ multiplex PCR; TCRdb keeps only in-frame clonotypes and omits some of them. The sample contains 900,000 to 1,200,000 clones, about 80% of which appear only once. Sequencing input: memory CD4+ T cells from PBMCs. Subset given: CD45RA-negative fraction. The receptors were gathered from a man younger than 30 in good health. Some clones in this sample may be carry-over from other donors' samples.

The gene calls are TRBV6-1 and TRBJ1-2, with a possible D match to TRBD1 (5 bases). This CDR3 contains 15 residues. CDR1 MNHNS and CDR2 SASEGT come from the germline V gene. Trimming shortened V by 1 base and J by 4 bases, and 13 bases separated the two germline ends. Here the CDR3 DNA reads TGTGCCAGCAGTGAAGGGGCCGGGGGGACCTATGGCTACACCTTC. Residues: CASSEGAGGTYGYTF.

This clone appeared many times. The chain links TRBV18 to TRBJ1-1; TRBD1 is a possible D gene (6 bases). V lost 0 bases and J 1 base, leaving 9 bases between the germline ends. The germline CDR1 and CDR2 sequences are KGHSH and LQKENI. This CDR3 is built from 15 residues. In DNA form, the CDR3 reads TGTGCCAGCTCACCACCAGGGGGGAAGAACACTGAAGCTTTCTTT. Protein sequence: CASSPPGGKNTEAFF.

This rearrangement joins TRBV30 to TRBJ2-2; 8 nucleotides match TRBD2. The CDR3 contains 13 residues. V shed 5 bases and J 2 bases; nucleotides not matched to a gene: 1. Germline V gene data show CDR1 as GTSNPN and CDR2 as SVGIG (reference sequence). For the CDR3, the DNA is TGTGCCTGGTTAGCGGGAAACACCGGGGAGCTGTTTTTT. This sequence encodes CAWLAGNTGELFF. The full variable domain, in which reference TRBV30 and TRBJ2-2 provide the parts outside the CDR3, is SQTIHQWPATLVQPVGSPLSLECTVEGTSNPNLYWYRQAAGRGLQLLFYSVGIGQISSEVPQNLSASRPQDRQFILSSKKLLLSDSGFYLCAWLAGNTGELFFGEGSRLTVL.

V and J are TRBV6-6 and TRBJ1-1; the match to TRBD1 covers 7 bases. There are 12 residues in the CDR3. CDR1 MNHNY and CDR2 SVGAGI come from the germline V gene (reference sequence). V dropped 8 bases and J dropped 5; count of bases not matched to a gene: 5. Here the CDR3 DNA reads TGTGCCAGCCAGGGGGTGGGGACTGAAGCTTTCTTT. This translates into CASQGVGTEAFF.

This sequence joins TRBV9 and TRBJ2-1; D is possibly TRBD2 (6 bases). CDR1 SGDLS and CDR2 YYNGEE come from the germline V gene. The ends were cut back, 1 base at V and 8 bases at J, with 19 bases in the middle. The CDR3 loop spans 16 amino acids. The CDR3 loop reads CASSVRGGTALDEQFF. The CDR3 DNA reads as TGTGCCAGCAGCGTAAGGGGTGGGACTGCCCTAGATGAGCAGTTCTTC.

Regarding this clone: The same CDR3 also results from other DNA sequences found in this sample. The chain is built from TRBV5-4 and TRBJ2-1; D ambiguous. Germline lookup yields CDR1 SGHNT and CDR2 YYREEE (reference sequence). The CDR3 covers 15 residues. V shed 0 bases and J shed 0 bases, with 7 bases lying between them. DNA of the CDR3: TGTGCCAGCAGCTTGGCACCGAGCTCCTACAATGAGCAGTTCTTC. Translation: CASSLAPSSYNEQFF.

DNA of the CDR3: TGTGCCAGCAGCAACAGGGGTGAGGCTGCCGGCTACACCTTC. This gives the protein CASSNRGEAAGYTF. J is TRBJ1-2 and V is TRBV5-4; TRBD1 agrees at 7 bases. With 4 bases clipped from V and 8 bases from J, the junction kept 11 bases outside the gene matches. CDR1 and CDR2 (germline): SGHNT, YYREEE (reference sequence). The CDR3 extends over 14 amino acids.

Here the CDR3 DNA reads TGTGCCAGCAGCCTAGCGTCAAGCACAGATACGCAGTATTTT. This encodes CASSLASSTDTQYF. The chain joins TRBV7-3 to TRBJ2-3; D may be TRBD2 (6 bases). The V end lost 5 bases, the J end lost 0 bases, and 9 bases lay between the germline ends. The CDR3 loop spans 14 amino acids. Germline V gene sequence: CDR1 SGHTA, CDR2 FQGTGA.

The rearrangement joins TRBV29-1 to TRBJ1-2, with TRBD1 identical over 7 bases. Germline V gene sequence: CDR1 SQVTM, CDR2 ANQGSEA. The CDR3 is made up of 14 amino acids. Germline trimming cut 1 base from V and 4 bases from J; bases unmatched to any gene: 6. Here the CDR3 DNA reads TGCAGCGTTGAAGGGCGGGGACAGAGCTATGGCTACACCTTC. Residues: CSVEGRGQSYGYTF.

The V gene is TRBV9, the J gene TRBJ2-3; weak D call: TRBD2 (6 bases). Per germline, CDR1 SGDLS and CDR2 YYNGEE. The CDR3 length is 13 residues. V was clipped by 4 bases and J by 5 bases, with 11 bases between them. The CDR3 is CASSLGLQDTQYF. For the CDR3, the DNA is TGTGCCAGCAGCCTGGGACTTCAAGATACGCAGTATTTT.

The chain uses TRBV7-6 and TRBJ2-2; D remains unclear. Trimming removed 5 bases at V and 2 bases at J, with 12 bases between. The CDR3 runs 15 residues. The germline V gene encodes CDR1 SGHVS and CDR2 FNYEAQ. The CDR3 here is CASSSRTINTGELFF. The DNA for the CDR3 is TGTGCCAGCAGCAGCCGCACTATTAACACCGGGGAGCTGTTTTTT.

This clone was observed a handful of times. The chain links TRBV19 to TRBJ2-5; TRBD1 matches at 8 bases. V lost 9 bases and J lost 5; bases outside the gene matches: 5. The germline V gene encodes CDR1 LNHDA and CDR2 SQIVND (reference sequence). The CDR3 is 12 residues long. CDR3 nucleotide sequence: TGTGCCAGCACAAGGACAGGGGAGACCCAGTACTTC. Its protein product is CASTRTGETQYF. The whole variable domain, filled in from reference TRBV19 and TRBJ2-5, reads DGGITQSPKYLFRKEGQNVTLSCEQNLNHDAMYWYRQDPGQGLRLIYYSQIVNDFQKGDIAEGYSVSREKKESFPLTVTSAQKNPTAFYLCASTRTGETQYFGPGTRLLVL.

This sequence joins TRBV6-5 and TRBJ2-2; TRBD1 matches 9 bases. From germline, CDR1 is MNHEY and CDR2 SVGAGI. With 6 bases clipped from V and 5 bases from J, the junction kept 7 bases outside the gene matches. The CDR3 totals 15 residues. CDR3 protein: CASSRDRVGTGELFF. Here the CDR3 DNA reads TGTGCCAGCAGCCGGGACAGGGTCGGTACCGGGGAGCTGTTTTTT.

The chain employs TRBV7-3 and TRBJ2-1; D may be TRBD2 (5 bases). Trimming removed 4 bases from V and 5 bases from J, with 9 bases in between. CDR1 and CDR2 from the germline V gene are SGHTA and FQGTGA. The CDR3 has 13 amino acids. CDR3 DNA sequence: TGTGCCAGCAGCTGGTCTAGCAACAATGAGCAGTTCTTC. Its protein product is CASSWSSNNEQFF.

V and J are TRBV5-1 and TRBJ2-1, with 11 bases that match TRBD1. Germline CDR1 is SGHRS and CDR2 is YFSETQ. The CDR3 loop spans 15 amino acids. Trimming took 4 bases from V and 5 from J; bases not matched to a gene: 5. CDR3 protein: CASSPGQGDHNEQFF. The CDR3 DNA reads as TGCGCCAGCAGCCCGGGACAGGGGGACCACAATGAGCAGTTCTTC. The variable domain in full, completed from reference TRBV5-1 and TRBJ2-1, reads KAGVTQTPRYLIKTRGQQVTLSCSPISGHRSVSWYQQTPGQGLQFLFEYFSETQRNKGNFPGRFSGRQFSNSRSEMNVSTLELGDSALYLCASSPGQGDHNEQFFGPGTRLTVL.

The chain has TRBV28 and TRBJ1-1, with a possible D match to TRBD1 (5 bases). V was cut by 4 bases and J by 1 base, with 10 bases left in between. Germline CDR1 reads MDHEN; CDR2 reads SYDVKM. This CDR3 has 14 amino acids. The CDR3 nucleotides are TGTGCCAGCAGTTCAGGGTTGGGGAACACTGAAGCTTTCTTT. This gives the protein CASSSGLGNTEAFF.

This chain connects TRBV7-3 to TRBJ1-3, with D possibly TRBD1 on 6 matching bases. Trimming pared 5 bases from V and 4 bases from J, leaving 21 bases between. Germline lookup yields CDR1 SGHTA and CDR2 FQGTGA. There are 17 residues in the CDR3. The CDR3 DNA reads TGTGCCAGCAGCCCAAGCCCTACAGGGACGTCCGGAAACACCATATATTTT. It codes for CASSPSPTGTSGNTIYF.

This clone appeared once. The chain combines TRBV5-1 with TRBJ1-2; D is unclear. V shed 7 bases and J shed 2 bases, with 18 bases lying between them. The CDR3 contains 15 residues. CDR1 is SGHRS and CDR2 is YFSETQ in the germline V gene. DNA of the CDR3: TGCGCCAGCGGCCCCCCCGGCGCCAGAAACTATGGCTACACCTTC. It codes for CASGPPGARNYGYTF. Using reference TRBV5-1 and TRBJ1-2 for the parts outside the CDR3, the full variable domain is KAGVTQTPRYLIKTRGQQVTLSCSPISGHRSVSWYQQTPGQGLQFLFEYFSETQRNKGNFPGRFSGRQFSNSRSEMNVSTLELGDSALYLCASGPPGARNYGYTFGSGTRLTVV.

DNA for the CDR3: TGTGCCAGCACCCGCAGGGCTGGCAGCAATCAGCCCCAGCATTTT. It translates to CASTRRAGSNQPQHF. The chain uses TRBV28 and TRBJ1-5, with D tentatively TRBD1 (5 bases). Trimming took 7 bases from V and 1 from J, leaving 14 bases between them. The CDR3 has 15 residues. The germline V gene has CDR1 MDHEN and CDR2 SYDVKM.

The chain couples TRBV21-1 to TRBJ1-1; TRBD1, the D gene given by the table, was not confirmed from the DNA. TRBV21-1 is given as a pseudogene. The CDR3 spans 15 residues. CDR3 DNA: TGTGCCAGCAGCAGCCAGGGGGGCCCGGGCACTGAAGCTTTCTTT. Its protein product is CASSSQGGPGTEAFF.

The chain's CDR3 is CASRRGAFDEQFF. CDR3 coding DNA: TGTGCCAGCCGCCGGGGCGCTTTTGATGAGCAGTTCTTC. The rearrangement joins TRBV7-6 to TRBJ2-1; D is perhaps TRBD1 or TRBD2 (5 bases each). The CDR3 has 13 amino acids. The V gene lost 8 bases and the J gene lost 8 bases, with 16 bases spanning the gap. The germline V gene has CDR1 SGHVS and CDR2 FNYEAQ.

This clone was counted a single time. The V and J genes are TRBV19 and TRBJ1-2, with D tentatively TRBD1 (5 bases). Trimming removed 4 bases from V and 4 bases from J, with 16 bases in between. The CDR3 runs 15 residues. CDR1 is LNHDA and CDR2 is SQIVND in the germline V gene (reference sequence). CDR3 loop: CASSTTGRGGYGYTF. The CDR3 nucleotides read TGTGCCAGTAGTACAACAGGACGGGGCGGCTATGGCTACACCTTC.

The chain joins TRBV18 to TRBJ2-6, with D perhaps TRBD1 or TRBD2 (5 bases each). The V gene lost 3 bases and the J gene lost 4 bases, with 10 bases spanning the gap. The CDR3 runs to 15 residues. Germline V gene lookup returns CDR1 KGHSH and CDR2 LQKENI. This CDR3 reads CASSPSWGGANVLTF. DNA for the CDR3: TGTGCCAGCTCACCTAGCTGGGGGGGGGCCAACGTCCTGACTTTC.

On this clone itself: This could be a read error, since a much larger clone is one nucleotide away. Other DNA variants within this sample encode the same CDR3. The chain carries TRBV29-1 and TRBJ1-5, with D unresolved. There are 12 residues in the CDR3. The germline V gene has CDR1 SQVTM and CDR2 ANQGSEA. V lost 6 bases to trimming and J lost 3 bases, with 9 bases between them. The CDR3 loop reads CSVMRDNQPQHF. In nucleotides, the CDR3 is TGCAGCGTAATGCGGGACAATCAGCCCCAGCATTTT.

The chain has TRBV7-2 and TRBJ1-2; tentatively, D is TRBD1 (6 bases). The V end was cut by 3 bases, the J end by 6 bases, with 14 bases between. CDR3 length: 14 amino acids. Germline CDR1 and CDR2: SGHTA and FQGNSA. CDR3 protein: CASSLAPYRDGYTF. The CDR3 DNA reads TGTGCCAGCAGCTTGGCCCCCTACAGGGATGGCTACACCTTC.

The chain carries TRBV10-2 and TRBJ2-1, with D perhaps matching TRBD1 (6 bases). V lost 4 bases, J lost 7 bases, and 17 bases lay in between. The CDR3 length is 15 residues. Germline CDR1 WSHSY, CDR2 SAAADI. The CDR3 DNA is TGCGCCAGCAGTGGTCCAGGGGAAGGTAGGAATGAGCAGTTCTTC. Translated: CASSGPGEGRNEQFF.

This chain uses TRBV30 with TRBJ1-1; unclear D gene. The CDR3 extends over 11 amino acids. Trimming shortened V by 6 bases and J by 8 bases, and 13 bases separated the two germline ends. Per germline, CDR1 GTSNPN and CDR2 SVGIG (reference sequence). In nucleotides, the CDR3 is TGTGCCTGCCTTCGTCACTGGGAAGCTTTCTTT. Its protein product is CACLRHWEAFF.

The chain couples TRBV7-9 to TRBJ2-1, with 11 nucleotides matching TRBD2. V lost 5 bases to trimming and J lost 8 bases; unmatched junction nucleotides: 8. Germline assignment: CDR1 SEHNR and CDR2 FQNEAQ (reference sequence). This CDR3 comprises 15 residues. CDR3 DNA sequence: TGTGCCAGCAGCGCGGGACTAGCGGCGCGGGATGAGCAGTTCTTC. As protein: CASSAGLAARDEQFF.

This sequence joins TRBV7-5 and TRBJ2-7; TRBD2, as called in the table, went unchecked against the DNA. TRBV7-5 is given as a pseudogene. This CDR3 comprises 17 residues. The CDR3: CVRSLVMSICVSYEQYF. The CDR3 DNA follows: TGTGTCAGAAGCTTAGTAATGTCTATCTGCGTGTCCTACGAGCAGTACTTC.

This clone has more than one count but fewer than ten. This CDR3 is CASGLAATEQFF. CDR3 DNA sequence: TGTGCCAGCGGACTAGCGGCCACCGAGCAGTTCTTC. The chain combines TRBV28 with TRBJ2-1; 10 nucleotides line up with TRBD2. CDR1 MDHEN and CDR2 SYDVKM come from the germline V gene. The CDR3 loop spans 12 amino acids. V lost 8 bases to trimming and J lost 10 bases; unmatched junction nucleotides: 5.